The source of this T cell receptor (beta chain) is a study of radiation and T cells in renal cell carcinoma. Study-level findings and limits: Top tumor clonotypes rose in blood 2 weeks post-radiation, then contracted.

CDR1 is SNHLY and CDR2 is FYNNEI in the germline V gene. Germline trimming cut 5 bases from V and 5 bases from J; bases unmatched to any gene: 8. The CDR3 totals 16 residues. The sample's time point: blood 4 weeks post-SBRT, at nephrectomy. Treatment meaning: 15 Gy SBRT to primary tumor, nephrectomy 4 weeks later. Nephrectomy followed 15 Gy stereotactic body radiation by 4 weeks. Blood was sampled at baseline, 2 weeks and 4 weeks after SBRT. Sequenced by immunoSEQ multiplex PCR; TCRdb stores in-frame clones only, minus some. This table has around 100,000 clones, 84% appearing once. As to this clone: Its antigen remains unknown. This sample also contains other DNA sequences that code for the same CDR3.

The genes are TRBV2 and TRBJ2-2, with 10 bases matching TRBD1. This TCR was recovered from a man aged 60-69 years with renal cell carcinoma. The sample here was blood, taken from a patient whose treatment included radiotherapy and nephrectomy. The CDR3 region has the DNA TGTGCCAGCAGTCGAAGACAGGGGGCGCTAACCGGGGAGCTGTTTTTT. It encodes CASSRRQGALTGELFF.